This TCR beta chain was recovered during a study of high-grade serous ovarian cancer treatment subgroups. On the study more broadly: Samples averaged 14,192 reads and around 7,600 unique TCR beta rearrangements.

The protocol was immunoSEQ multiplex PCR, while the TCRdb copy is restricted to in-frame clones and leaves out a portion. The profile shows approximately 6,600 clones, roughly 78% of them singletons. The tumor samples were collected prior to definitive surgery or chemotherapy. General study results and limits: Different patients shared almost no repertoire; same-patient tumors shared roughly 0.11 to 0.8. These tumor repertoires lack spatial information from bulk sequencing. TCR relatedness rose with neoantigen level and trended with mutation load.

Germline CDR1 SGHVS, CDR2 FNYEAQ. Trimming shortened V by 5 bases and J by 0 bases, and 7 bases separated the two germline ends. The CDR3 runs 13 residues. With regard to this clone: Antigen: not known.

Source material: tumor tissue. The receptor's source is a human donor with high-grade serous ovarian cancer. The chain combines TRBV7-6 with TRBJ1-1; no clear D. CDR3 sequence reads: CASSADLNTEAFF. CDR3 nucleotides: TGTGCCAGCAGCGCTGATCTGAACACTGAAGCTTTCTTT.